This T cell receptor beta chain was sequenced during a study of T cells expressing NK-cell markers. The overall study: The TCR beta repertoires were obtained from sorted CD3+CD56+NKG2C+, CD3+CD56+NKG2C- and CD3+CD56-NKG2C+ T cells. In the group of eight sequenced donors, seven were HCMV-seropositive and one was seronegative.

For TCR beta, cDNA was produced by 5'RACE template switching with UMIs. TCRdb reprocessed the 5' RACE reads and keeps a single row for each CDR3 protein, giving no DNA. The table counts under 500,000 distinct CDR3 sequences; about 7.3% lies in the top ten. Looked up from germline, CDR1 is DFQATT and CDR2 is SNEGSKA (reference sequence). CDR3 length: 15 residues. Notes on the study in general: Roughly 1.0-8% of CD8+ T cells in over 5 donors belonged to dominant NKG2C+ clonotypes.

Comments on this clonotype: Its specificity is unknown.

The sample consisted of blood T cells: a sorted CD56 or NKG2C T cell subset, CD4+ or CD8+ T cells, or bulk PBMC T cells (not recorded which). This rearrangement joins TRBV20-1 to TRBJ2-1; no DNA is available, so the TRBD1 call from TCRdb remains unchecked. The source is a woman aged 18 to 75 in good health. This CDR3 is CSAISGQTPQNEQFF.